These 23 T cell receptor beta chains were all obtained from the same sample, sequenced in a study of CD8 T cells in ankylosing spondylitis. General observations from the study: A TCR beta motif made of roughly eight highly homologous variants seemed typical of ankylosing spondylitis blood.

Via MiXCR, TCRdb re-called the 5' RACE reads, giving one row per CDR3 protein. The table lists approximately 300,000 distinct CDR3 sequences, roughly 8% of them singletons. Their antigens remain unidentified. Sequencing was carried out using blood, either unsorted or a sorted T cell fraction (not recorded which). The receptors shown here come from a male donor with ankylosing spondylitis.

The chain employs TRBV7-9 and TRBJ2-4; no reliable D call. The CDR3 spans 14 residues. CDR1 and CDR2 from the germline V gene are SEHNR and FQNEAQ (reference sequence). Deletions cut 5 bases from V and 5 bases from J, with 13 bases between. The CDR3 DNA reads TGTGCCAGCAGCAGTTCCGGGCCCGAAAACATTCAGTACTTC. It encodes CASSSSGPENIQYF. Combining the CDR3 with reference TRBV7-9 and TRBJ2-4 gives the whole variable domain DTGVSQNPRHKITKRGQNVTFRCDPISEHNRLYWYRQTLGQGPEFLTYFQNEAQLEKSRLLSDRFSAERPKGSFSTLEIQRTEQGDSAMYLCASSSSGPENIQYFGAGTRLSVL.

This clonotype occurred many times. V gene TRBV3-1 combines with J gene TRBJ2-7; D remains unclear. Trimming removed 0 bases at V and 4 bases at J, with 10 bases between. Per germline, CDR1 LGHDT and CDR2 YNNKEL (reference sequence). The CDR3 consists of 14 residues. The CDR3, as DNA: TGTGCCAGCAGCCAAGATCGCCATTCTTACGAGCAGTACTTC. Translated, it gives CASSQDRHSYEQYF.

The chain carries TRBV28 and TRBJ1-3; D is unresolved. The V gene lost 6 bases and the J gene lost 6 bases, with 21 bases spanning the gap. Germline CDR1 MDHEN, CDR2 SYDVKM. This CDR3 contains 16 residues. Here the CDR3 DNA reads TGTGCCAGCAGCCTACCGGGTGGATGGATGGCAAACACCATATATTTT. It is translated as CASSLPGGWMANTIYF. Drawing the rest from reference TRBV28 and TRBJ1-3, the complete variable domain is DVKVTQSSRYLVKRTGEKVFLECVQDMDHENMFWYRQDPGLGLRLIYFSYDVKMKEKGDIPEGYSVSREKKERFSLILESASTNQTSMYLCASSLPGGWMANTIYFGEGSWLTVV.

This clonotype occurred a few times. V is TRBV20-1 and J is TRBJ2-1; D remains unclear. Trimming took 1 base from V and 4 from J, leaving 14 bases between them. From germline, CDR1 is DFQATT and CDR2 SNEGSKA (reference sequence). The CDR3 has 15 amino acids. This CDR3 is CSARVISPGYNEQFF. The CDR3 DNA reads TGCAGTGCTAGAGTGATTTCTCCTGGATACAATGAGCAGTTCTTC.

This clonotype appeared a few times. The rearrangement joins TRBV28 to TRBJ1-1, with TRBD1 as a possible D gene (5 bases). The V gene lost 6 bases and the J gene lost 1 base, with 12 bases spanning the gap. Germline V gene lookup returns CDR1 MDHEN and CDR2 SYDVKM. The CDR3 is 14 amino acids. CDR3 protein: CASSQAGQNTEAFF. Written as DNA, the CDR3 is TGTGCCAGCAGCCAAGCCGGACAGAACACTGAAGCTTTCTTT.

The chain joins TRBV11-3 to TRBJ2-2, with 9 bases lining up with TRBD2. Unmatched junction bases numbered 7, after V lost 3 bases and J lost 2 bases. Germline V gene lookup returns CDR1 SGHNT and CDR2 YENEEA. This CDR3 contains 17 residues. The CDR3 loop is CASSFVPSGINTGELFF. In DNA form, the CDR3 reads TGTGCCAGCAGCTTCGTGCCTAGCGGGATTAACACCGGGGAGCTGTTTTTT.

The chain recombines TRBV29-1 with TRBJ1-2; D gene uncertain. V shed 3 bases and J shed 4 bases, with 12 bases lying between them. From germline, CDR1 is SQVTM and CDR2 ANQGSEA. The CDR3 spans 13 residues. Here the CDR3 DNA reads TGCAGCGTTGATCAGGAAAGCTTCTATGGCTACACCTTC. Its protein is CSVDQESFYGYTF.

The chain links TRBV7-9 to TRBJ2-7; TRBD2 is a possible D gene (6 bases). The germline V gene has CDR1 SEHNR and CDR2 FQNEAQ (reference sequence). CDR3 length: 16 amino acids. Trimming pared 5 bases from V and 0 bases from J, leaving 17 bases between. In DNA, the CDR3 is TGTGCCAGCAGCGCCGGGGGACTGCCGAACTCCTACGAGCAGTACTTC. Translating gives CASSAGGLPNSYEQYF.

This clonotype was recorded many times. The chain employs TRBV12-3 or TRBV12-4 and TRBJ1-5, with D uncertain. Deletions cut 3 bases from V and 6 bases from J, with 12 bases between. CDR3 length: 14 amino acids. CDR3 in amino acids: CASSLGMRPQPQHF. The CDR3 coding sequence is TGTGCCAGCAGTTTGGGGATGAGGCCTCAGCCCCAGCATTTT.

This clonotype occurred a few times. This sequence joins TRBV18 and TRBJ2-7; D unresolved. This CDR3 is built from 11 residues. The V gene's germline CDR1 is KGHSH and CDR2 LQKENI. Trimming stripped 3 bases from V and 6 bases from J, with 6 bases between. CDR3 sequence: CASSPGIEQYF. The CDR3, as DNA: TGTGCCAGCTCACCTGGGATCGAGCAGTACTTC.

J is TRBJ1-6 and V is TRBV20-1, with a tentative D call TRBD1 (5 bases). The CDR3 runs 14 residues. Germline CDR1 and CDR2: DFQATT and SNEGSKA (reference sequence). The V and J ends lost 3 bases and 5 bases respectively, with 11 bases between them. CDR3 in DNA: TGCAGTGCTAGGAAGGGACGGAATAATTCACCCCTCCACTTT. It encodes CSARKGRNNSPLHF.

The sample holds many counts of this clonotype. The V call is TRBV9, the J call TRBJ1-1; D gene uncertain. Germline V gene data show CDR1 as SGDLS and CDR2 as YYNGEE. The ends were cut back, 1 base at V and 4 bases at J, with 8 bases in the middle. CDR3 length: 13 residues. CDR3 region: CASSVMAGTEAFF. The CDR3 nucleotides are TGTGCCAGCAGCGTAATGGCGGGCACTGAAGCTTTCTTT.

The sample holds many counts of this clonotype. The chain is built from TRBV29-1 and TRBJ1-2; D not resolved. The germline V and J ends were trimmed by 3 bases and 4 bases, with 9 bases remaining between them. The CDR3 runs to 12 residues. Germline V gives CDR1 SQVTM, CDR2 ANQGSEA. Here the CDR3 DNA reads TGCAGCGTTGACGGCACGGCCTATGGCTACACCTTC. This sequence encodes CSVDGTAYGYTF.

The chain links TRBV28 to TRBJ2-5; possible D gene TRBD2, 5 bases. V was trimmed by 3 bases and J by 5 bases, leaving 19 bases between them. This CDR3 has 16 residues. Germline V gives CDR1 MDHEN, CDR2 SYDVKM. The DNA of the CDR3 is TGTGCCAGCAGTTTCGGCGGAGGAGGAGGCCGTGAGACCCAGTACTTC. Amino acid sequence: CASSFGGGGGRETQYF.

This chain links TRBV28 with TRBJ2-7; D is ambiguous. This CDR3 spans 13 amino acids. V lost 3 bases and J 1 base, leaving 7 bases between the germline ends. Germline CDR1 MDHEN, CDR2 SYDVKM. CDR3 nucleotides: TGTGCCAGCAGTTTTGAACTGTCCTACGAGCAGTACTTC. Translating it yields CASSFELSYEQYF.

The sample holds a few counts of this clonotype. The genes are TRBV2 and TRBJ2-5; 7 nucleotides match TRBD1. The CDR3 runs 14 residues. V shed 8 bases and J 2 bases; nucleotides not matched to a gene: 8. Germline loops: CDR1 SNHLY, CDR2 FYNNEI. The CDR3 DNA is TGTGCCAGCGAATGGGACAGCCAACAAGAGACCCAGTACTTC. Amino acids: CASEWDSQQETQYF. The full variable domain, with the rest looked up from reference TRBV2 and TRBJ2-5, is EPEVTQTPSHQVTQMGQEVILRCVPISNHLYFYWYRQILGQKVEFLVSFYNNEISEKSEIFDDQFSVERPDGSNFTLKIRSTKLEDSAMYFCASEWDSQQETQYFGPGTRLLVL.

This clonotype has just a few counts. An end of the junction does not agree with germline; a read error may underlie this. J is TRBJ1-3 and V is TRBV29-1; 8 bases match TRBD1. The CDR3 totals 11 residues. CDR1 and CDR2 from the germline V gene are SQVTM and ANQGSEA. The CDR3 protein is CSVVPTGDPIF. For the CDR3, the DNA is TGCAGCGTTGTACCGACAGGGGACCCAATATTT.

The rearrangement joins TRBV10-3 to TRBJ2-7, with a weak D call TRBD1 (6 bases). V was clipped by 5 bases and J by 2 bases, with 19 bases between them. CDR1 ENHRY and CDR2 SYGVKD come from the germline V gene. The CDR3 spans 16 residues. The CDR3, as DNA: TGTGCCATCAGTTCCGGCACGGCCGGACAGACCTACGAGCAGTACTTC. This codes for CAISSGTAGQTYEQYF.

V gene TRBV20-1 combines with J gene TRBJ2-7; D gene unclear. Germline CDR1 reads DFQATT; CDR2 reads SNEGSKA (reference sequence). V was shortened by 0 bases and J by 4 bases, with 7 bases between the two germline ends. This CDR3 is built from 12 residues. The CDR3 DNA reads as TGCAGTGCTAGAGAGACTTTGTACGAGCAGTACTTC. This encodes CSARETLYEQYF.

At least ten counts were recorded for this clonotype. This chain uses TRBV5-1 with TRBJ2-7; possibly TRBD2 for D (6 bases). The CDR3 contains 13 residues. Trimming took off 2 bases at V and 5 bases at J, with 11 bases between the two ends. CDR1 and CDR2 (germline): SGHRS, YFSETQ. The CDR3 region is CASSFSSAHEQYF. CDR3 in DNA: TGCGCCAGCAGCTTCTCTAGCGCCCACGAGCAGTACTTC.

The rearrangement links TRBV5-1 to TRBJ2-3, with 8 bases aligning to TRBD2. CDR1 and CDR2 from the germline V gene are SGHRS and YFSETQ. The trim removed 3 bases at V and 1 base at J, leaving 7 bases unmatched. The CDR3 contains 16 residues. The CDR3 DNA follows: TGCGCCAGCAGCTCCTCCCCGACTAGCGGCACAGATACGCAGTATTTT. Translation: CASSSSPTSGTDTQYF.

This clonotype was counted ten times or more. The V and J genes are TRBV5-1 and TRBJ2-3; 8 bases are shared with TRBD2. CDR1 is SGHRS, CDR2 YFSETQ, per germline. After removal of 4 bases from V and 0 bases from J, the junction contained 7 bases not matched to a gene. The length of the CDR3 is 16 residues. The CDR3 reads CASSPVTGGSTDTQYF. In nucleotides, the CDR3 is TGCGCCAGCAGCCCCGTGACGGGAGGGAGCACAGATACGCAGTATTTT. Drawing the rest from reference TRBV5-1 and TRBJ2-3, the complete variable domain is KAGVTQTPRYLIKTRGQQVTLSCSPISGHRSVSWYQQTPGQGLQFLFEYFSETQRNKGNFPGRFSGRQFSNSRSEMNVSTLELGDSALYLCASSPVTGGSTDTQYFGPGTRLTVL.

There are a few counts of this clonotype. The chain carries TRBV12-3 or TRBV12-4 and TRBJ2-5; 7 nucleotides match TRBD2. V lost 8 bases, J lost 5 bases, and 11 bases stayed unmatched. This CDR3 has 14 amino acids. CDR3 residues: CASRSSGAEETQYF. CDR3 bases: TGTGCCAGCCGCTCTAGCGGAGCGGAGGAGACCCAGTACTTC.